This TCR beta chain came from a study of OX40 agonist ivuxolimab in advanced cancers. Findings and caveats of the study: Clonal expansion was among the lowest in partial responders at 0.1-3.0 mg/kg, especially CD8+.

Germline values: CDR1 MNHEY, CDR2 SVGAGI. The CDR3 is made up of 14 amino acids. With regard to this clone: Antigen: not known. At one end, the junction sequence differs from germline, possibly due to a read error.

Sampling times: baseline, cycle 4 day 1, cycle 7 day 1. TCRdb keeps only in-frame clones here, not all; method: immunoSEQ multiplex PCR. The data hold roughly 90,000 clones, with 91% observed a single time. Material: CD4+ or CD8+ T cells sorted from blood, obtained in a trial of the OX40 agonist ivuxolimab. This TCR came from an adult with an advanced solid tumor such as melanoma, head and neck, liver or kidney cancer. The chain links TRBV6-5 to TRBJ2-7; either TRBD1 or TRBD2 may supply D (5 bases each). For the CDR3, the DNA is TGTGCCAGCAGTTACGTGGACGGACGCCTACGAGGGGACTTC. Translation gives CASSYVDGRLRGDF.